The 30 T cell receptor beta chains reported below all come from one sample, sequenced in a study of shared clonotypes between healthy human individuals. Profiling relied on immunoSEQ multiplex PCR, and the TCRdb table lists in-frame clones only, not all of them. Altogether some 1.5 million clones are present, approximately 96% being singletons, with the ten largest covering more than 0.9%. Sequencing was carried out using naive CD4+ T cells sorted from blood. Described subset: CD45RA+ positively selected. The receptors here all came from a man in his thirties or forties in good health.

In DNA, the CDR3 is TGTGCCTGGGAGGGACAGGAGAACACTGAAGCTTTCTTT. Translating gives CAWEGQENTEAFF. The chain combines TRBV30 with TRBJ1-1, with TRBD1 matching 8 bases. The ends lost 5 bases at V and 1 base at J; junction bases unmatched: 3. Germline CDR1 GTSNPN, CDR2 SVGIG (reference sequence). The CDR3 covers 13 residues.

The chain recombines TRBV4-3 with TRBJ2-7; D is ambiguous. The CDR3 totals 13 residues. Deletions cut 4 bases from V and 3 bases from J, with 10 bases between. Germline lookup yields CDR1 LGHNA and CDR2 YSLEER. CDR3 in amino acids: CASSPVAIYEQYF. The CDR3, as DNA: TGCGCCAGCAGCCCCGTAGCCATCTACGAGCAGTACTTC.

The V call is TRBV7-9, the J call TRBJ1-1, with a possible D match to TRBD1 (5 bases). The CDR3 has 17 amino acids. CDR1 is SEHNR and CDR2 is FQNEAQ in the germline V gene (reference sequence). Trimming left V 1 base short and J 0 bases short, with 15 bases between. As DNA, the CDR3 is TGTGCCAGCAGCTTAGGTGGTGGGGCGAACTTGAACACTGAAGCTTTCTTT. Amino acid sequence: CASSLGGGANLNTEAFF.

The V call is TRBV7-2, the J call TRBJ2-1; D gene ambiguous. The length of the CDR3 is 14 residues. V lost 5 bases to trimming and J lost 8 bases, with 16 bases between them. Germline lookup yields CDR1 SGHTA and CDR2 FQGNSA. CDR3 region: CASSTRTVEDEQFF. CDR3 nucleotides: TGTGCCAGCAGCACCCGTACAGTAGAGGATGAGCAGTTCTTC. Complete variable domain (other parts from reference TRBV7-2 and TRBJ2-1): GAGVSQSPSNKVTEKGKDVELRCDPISGHTALYWYRQSLGQGLEFLIYFQGNSAPDKSGLPSDRFSAERTGGSVSTLTIQRTQQEDSAVYLCASSTRTVEDEQFFGPGTRLTVL.

The chain carries TRBV15 and TRBJ2-1; D possibly corresponds to TRBD1 (5 bases). The germline V and J ends were trimmed by 0 bases and 7 bases, with 13 bases remaining between them. CDR1 and CDR2 from the germline V gene are LNHNV and YYDKDF (reference sequence). The CDR3 has 15 residues. The CDR3 DNA follows: TGTGCCACCAGCAGAGATTTGGCAGGGCGAAATGAGCAGTTCTTC. As protein: CATSRDLAGRNEQFF. The entire variable domain, with the rest obtained from reference TRBV15 and TRBJ2-1, is as follows: DAMVIQNPRYQVTQFGKPVTLSCSQTLNHNVMYWYQQKSSQAPKLLFHYYDKDFNNEADTPDNFQSRRPNTSFCFLDIRSPGLGDTAMYLCATSRDLAGRNEQFFGPGTRLTVL.

V usage is TRBV6-5 and J usage is TRBJ2-1, with TRBD2 matching 10 bases. The germline gives CDR1 MNHEY, CDR2 SVGAGI. The CDR3 has 16 residues. With V trimmed by 0 bases and J by 9 bases, 8 bases remained unmatched. CDR3 bases: TGTGCCAGCAGTTACTCGTTAGCGGGAGGTTTGAGTGAGCAGTTCTTC. Protein sequence: CASSYSLAGGLSEQFF.

The J gene is TRBJ2-1, the V gene TRBV5-4, with 16 positions matching TRBD2. This CDR3 comprises 17 residues. Germline CDR1 reads SGHNT; CDR2 reads YYREEE (reference sequence). Trimming at V came to 3 bases and at J to 10 bases, leaving 10 bases not matched to a gene. As DNA, the CDR3 is TGTGCCAGCAGCTGGGGGGGACTAGCGGGAGGGCCGCGGGAGCAGTTCTTC. It translates to CASSWGGLAGGPREQFF.

The V and J genes are TRBV19 and TRBJ1-1; D is uncertain. Germline V gene lookup returns CDR1 LNHDA and CDR2 SQIVND (reference sequence). Deletions cut 4 bases from V and 7 bases from J, with 7 bases between. This CDR3 spans 11 amino acids. This CDR3 reads CASSTWVEAFF. The CDR3 nucleotides read TGTGCCAGTAGTACCTGGGTTGAAGCTTTCTTT.

The rearrangement uses TRBV7-3 and TRBJ2-1; 7 bases map to TRBD2. Trimming removed 0 bases from V and 7 bases from J; junction bases left unmatched: 3. Germline CDR1 is SGHTA and CDR2 is FQGTGA. This CDR3 has 14 residues. The CDR3 reads CASSLTGGGNEQFF. For the CDR3, the DNA is TGTGCCAGCAGCTTAACTGGGGGAGGGAATGAGCAGTTCTTC.

The chain uses TRBV11-2 and TRBJ1-1; a weak D match, TRBD1 (6 bases). Deletions cut 1 base from V and 3 bases from J, with 9 bases between. This CDR3 has 14 residues. Germline V gene sequence: CDR1 SGHAT, CDR2 FQNNGV. The CDR3 reads CASSLVGGDTEAFF. Here the CDR3 DNA reads TGTGCCAGCAGCTTAGTCGGGGGCGACACTGAAGCTTTCTTT.

This chain joins TRBV5-4 and TRBJ2-1; D unclear. V lost 2 bases and J lost 5, with 14 bases in between. CDR3 size: 15 residues. CDR1 and CDR2 (germline): SGHNT, YYREEE (reference sequence). DNA for the CDR3: TGTGCCAGCAGCTTAGGCTTGGTACGGGACAATGAGCAGTTCTTC. This encodes CASSLGLVRDNEQFF.

The J gene is TRBJ2-1, the V gene TRBV5-1, with TRBD2 identical over 12 bases. CDR3 length equals 15 residues. V lost 3 bases to trimming and J lost 5 bases; unmatched junction nucleotides: 3. In germline, CDR1 is SGHRS, CDR2 YFSETQ. The CDR3 protein is CASSWGLAGHNEQFF. The CDR3 DNA follows: TGCGCCAGCAGCTGGGGACTAGCGGGTCACAATGAGCAGTTCTTC.

Regarding this clone: Germline and junction disagree at one end, which may indicate a read error. In the same sample, other DNA sequences code for this CDR3. CDR3 in amino acids: CASSTGDYGYTF. CDR3 bases: TGTGCCAGCAGCACAGGGGATTATGGTTACACCTTC. The rearrangement links TRBV7-9 to TRBJ1-2, with TRBD1 identical over 7 bases. Germline V CDR1 and CDR2: SEHNR, FQNEAQ (reference sequence). The CDR3 sequence is 12 residues long.

The V call is TRBV7-2, the J call TRBJ2-7; D possibly uses TRBD1 or TRBD2 (5 bases each). V gave up 3 bases and J gave up 7 bases, with 16 bases separating them. This CDR3 comprises 14 residues. Looked up from germline, CDR1 is SGHTA and CDR2 is FQGNSA. This CDR3 reads CASSFYGSGGEQYF. DNA for the CDR3: TGTGCCAGCAGCTTCTACGGATCTGGGGGTGAGCAGTACTTC.

The genes are TRBV7-9 and TRBJ2-7; 7 bases map to TRBD1. With V trimmed by 4 bases and J by 3 bases, 15 bases remained unmatched. CDR1 is SEHNR and CDR2 is FQNEAQ in the germline V gene (reference sequence). The CDR3 length is 17 residues. This CDR3 is CASSSTPDRDIIYEQYF. The CDR3 DNA reads TGTGCCAGCAGCTCTACCCCCGACAGGGATATAATCTACGAGCAGTACTTC.

The chain combines TRBV6-1 with TRBJ2-1; 7 bases line up with TRBD2. V lost 1 base to trimming and J lost 6 bases; unmatched junction nucleotides: 9. Germline CDR1 reads MNHNS; CDR2 reads SASEGT. There are 16 residues in the CDR3. CDR3 DNA sequence: TGTGCCAGCAGTGAAGGCGGGCCAGGGAGGGTCAATGAGCAGTTCTTC. It yields the protein CASSEGGPGRVNEQFF.

V and J are TRBV4-2 and TRBJ2-7; D possibly matches TRBD1 or TRBD2 (6 bases each). Trimming removed 3 bases from V and 3 bases from J, with 12 bases in between. CDR1 and CDR2 (germline): LGHNA, YNFKEQ. The CDR3 is made up of 14 amino acids. CDR3 nucleotides: TGTGCCAGCAGCCAGGAGGGACAATTCTACGAGCAGTACTTC. This gives the protein CASSQEGQFYEQYF.

The chain combines TRBV28 with TRBJ2-1; no definite D call. V was clipped by 6 bases and J by 10 bases, with 13 bases between them. Germline lookup yields CDR1 MDHEN and CDR2 SYDVKM. This CDR3 is 12 amino acids long. CDR3 nucleotides: TGTGCCAGCAGGCTCGCTGTCGGCGAGCAGTTCTTC. Amino acids: CASRLAVGEQFF.

This CDR3 is CSVAPSLSNTEAFF. The CDR3 region has the DNA TGCAGCGTTGCTCCCAGCCTTTCGAACACTGAAGCTTTCTTT. The V gene is TRBV29-1, the J gene TRBJ1-1, with D hard to call. Trimming stripped 4 bases from V and 1 base from J, with 13 bases between. The CDR3 runs to 14 residues. Germline V lookup: CDR1 SQVTM, CDR2 ANQGSEA.

Concerning this clone itself: Different DNA sequences within this sample yield the same CDR3. This sequence joins TRBV18 and TRBJ2-5; D is unresolved. The germline CDR1 and CDR2 sequences are KGHSH and LQKENI. Trimming left V 2 bases short and J 2 bases short, with 6 bases between. This CDR3 spans 13 amino acids. CDR3 nucleotides: TGTGCCAGCTCACCAACGGCGCAAGAGACCCAGTACTTC. This sequence encodes CASSPTAQETQYF. Looking up the rest from reference TRBV18 and TRBJ2-5 gives the full variable domain: NAGVMQNPRHLVRRRGQEARLRCSPMKGHSHVYWYRQLPEEGLKFMVYLQKENIIDESGMPKERFSAEFPKEGPSILRIQQVVRGDSAAYFCASSPTAQETQYFGPGTRLLVL.

The chain has TRBV6-5 and TRBJ2-7; weak D call: TRBD2 (5 bases). Germline loops: CDR1 MNHEY, CDR2 SVGAGI. The CDR3 runs to 15 residues. Trimming removed 0 bases from V and 0 bases from J, with 9 bases in between. The CDR3: CASSYSLGGSYEQYF. CDR3 sequence (DNA): TGTGCCAGCAGTTACTCGCTCGGAGGCTCCTACGAGCAGTACTTC.

CDR3 loop: CASSLVAGTGEGYTF. The CDR3, as DNA: TGTGCCAGCAGCTTAGTAGCCGGGACAGGGGAGGGCTACACCTTC. The chain is built from TRBV7-2 and TRBJ1-2, with 10 bases identical to TRBD1. Germline CDR1 SGHTA, CDR2 FQGNSA. The CDR3 length is 15 residues. V shed 1 base, J shed 8 bases, and the junction held 7 bases outside the gene matches.

This clone is a singleton in its sample. This sequence joins TRBV10-1 and TRBJ2-3, with TRBD2 identical over 10 bases. This CDR3 contains 16 residues. Germline lookup yields CDR1 WNHNN and CDR2 SYGVQD (reference sequence). After removal of 6 bases from V and 1 base from J, the junction contained 7 bases not matched to a gene. CDR3 sequence reads: CASSGLAGDGTDTQYF. DNA for the CDR3: TGCGCCAGCAGCGGGCTAGCGGGAGATGGCACAGATACGCAGTATTTT.

This clone was detected only once. This chain uses TRBV2 with TRBJ2-3; D remains unclear. V was trimmed by 3 bases and J by 6 bases, leaving 10 bases between them. Germline loops: CDR1 SNHLY, CDR2 FYNNEI. This CDR3 spans 13 amino acids. The CDR3 region has the DNA TGTGCCAGCAGTGATGGTCTAGGGGATACGCAGTATTTT. Translation: CASSDGLGDTQYF.

The rearrangement uses TRBV7-2 and TRBJ1-5, with TRBD1 matching over 11 bases. CDR1 SGHTA and CDR2 FQGNSA come from the germline V gene. V was clipped by 5 bases and J by 8 bases; unmatched bases: 5. The CDR3 length is 14 residues. DNA of the CDR3: TGTGCCAGCAGCCCCGGGACAGGGGGAAAGCCCCAGCATTTT. This encodes CASSPGTGGKPQHF. The full variable domain, in which reference TRBV7-2 and TRBJ1-5 provide the parts outside the CDR3, is GAGVSQSPSNKVTEKGKDVELRCDPISGHTALYWYRQSLGQGLEFLIYFQGNSAPDKSGLPSDRFSAERTGGSVSTLTIQRTQQEDSAVYLCASSPGTGGKPQHFGDGTRLSIL.

The rearrangement links TRBV6-4 to TRBJ2-7, with D perhaps given as TRBD1 or TRBD2 (5 bases each). The CDR3 runs 14 residues. V was pared by 6 bases and J by 0 bases, with 12 bases between. Per germline, CDR1 MRHNA and CDR2 SNTAGT. DNA of the CDR3: TGTGCCAGCAGAAAACGGGACGGCTCCTACGAGCAGTACTTC. It specifies CASRKRDGSYEQYF.

With respect to this clone: The junction does not match germline at one end; this may be a read error. V usage is TRBV19 and J usage is TRBJ2-1; tentative D call: TRBD2 (5 bases). The germline gives CDR1 LNHDA, CDR2 SQIVND (reference sequence). The CDR3 has 15 residues. The CDR3, as DNA: TGTGCCAGTAGTATTCGGGGTAGATCCTCCAATGAGCAGTTCTTC. Its translation is CASSIRGRSSNEQFF.

This chain connects TRBV6-5 to TRBJ2-7; TRBD1 matches at 8 bases. The trim removed 6 bases at V and 0 bases at J, leaving 4 bases unmatched. CDR1 and CDR2 (germline): MNHEY, SVGAGI. This CDR3 has 14 residues. CDR3 loop: CASRQGQASYEQYF. Here the CDR3 DNA reads TGTGCCAGCAGACAGGGACAGGCCTCCTACGAGCAGTACTTC.

The chain has TRBV5-4 and TRBJ1-2, with D unclear. Deletions cut 0 bases from V and 5 bases from J, with 14 bases between. The CDR3 is 15 residues long. CDR1 SGHNT and CDR2 YYREEE come from the germline V gene (reference sequence). The CDR3 DNA is TGTGCCAGCAGCTTGGGGGGTGGGGTAATTTATGGCTACACCTTC. Its translation is CASSLGGGVIYGYTF.

The chain links TRBV2 to TRBJ2-3; the D gene is possibly TRBD2 (6 bases). The CDR3 loop spans 14 amino acids. CDR1 and CDR2 from the germline V gene are SNHLY and FYNNEI. With 7 bases removed from V and 2 bases from J, the gap between germline ends came to 13 bases. The CDR3 DNA sequence: TGTGCCAGCACACCTAGCGAATACACAGATACGCAGTATTTT. It yields the protein CASTPSEYTDTQYF.